This note documents a single T cell receptor (beta chain) sequence. The data were obtained in a study of CD8 T cells in Susac syndrome. Reverse transcription used about 0.45 to 1 ug RNA and random hexamers. Using its own MiXCR run on the immunoSEQ multiplex PCR reads, TCRdb lists one record per CDR3 protein. Found here are roughly 170,000 distinct CDR3 sequences, roughly 92% of them singletons; the top ten hold over 0.08%. This CDR3 comprises 12 residues. From germline, CDR1 is SGHRS and CDR2 YFSETQ. V was clipped by 0 bases and J by 8 bases, with 6 bases between them. The TCR originated in a human donor with multiple sclerosis. The source material was CD4+ T cells from PBMCs. The rearrangement joins TRBV5-1 to TRBJ2-1, with D unresolved. CDR3 in DNA: TGCGCCAGCAGCTTGGTGGGCGATGAGCAGTTCTTC. This codes for CASSLVGDEQFF.